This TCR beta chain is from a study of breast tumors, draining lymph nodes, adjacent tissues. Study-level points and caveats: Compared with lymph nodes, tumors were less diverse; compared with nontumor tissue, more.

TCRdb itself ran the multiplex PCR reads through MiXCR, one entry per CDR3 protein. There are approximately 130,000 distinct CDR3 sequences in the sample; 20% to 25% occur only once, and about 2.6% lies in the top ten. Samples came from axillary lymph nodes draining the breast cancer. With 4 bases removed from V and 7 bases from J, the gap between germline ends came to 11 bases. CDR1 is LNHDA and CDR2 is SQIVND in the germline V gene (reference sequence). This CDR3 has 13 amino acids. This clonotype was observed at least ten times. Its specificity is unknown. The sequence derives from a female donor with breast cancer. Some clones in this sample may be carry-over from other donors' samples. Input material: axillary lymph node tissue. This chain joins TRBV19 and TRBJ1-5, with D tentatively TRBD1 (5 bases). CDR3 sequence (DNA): TGTGCCAGTAGTACCCAGGGACCACAGCCCCAGCATTTT. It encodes CASSTQGPQPQHF.